Below are 17 T cell receptor beta chains sequenced from a single sample in a study of T cell responses to AZD1222 COVID-19 vaccine. The table came from immunoSEQ multiplex PCR; TCRdb's copy has only in-frame clones and leaves some out. The sample lists 90,000 to 150,000 clones, about 90% occurring once. The specimen was peripheral blood, collected on day 0 of AZD1222 vaccination. These receptors were taken from an adult in good health.

The chain joins TRBV3-1 (or the pseudogene TRBV3-2) to TRBJ1-3; the D is unclear. Trimming shortened V by 4 bases and J by 0 bases, and 4 bases separated the two germline ends. This CDR3 region has 13 residues. The germline CDR1 and CDR2 sequences are LGHDT and YNNKEL (reference sequence). The chain's CDR3 is CASSPSSGNTIYF. The CDR3 DNA reads TGTGCCAGCAGCCCAAGCTCTGGAAACACCATATATTTT.

This chain joins TRBV6-5 and TRBJ1-4; D possibly corresponds to TRBD1 (6 bases). The CDR3 runs 14 residues. CDR1 is MNHEY and CDR2 is SVGAGI in the germline V gene. The V end lost 6 bases, the J end lost 5 bases, and 13 bases lay between the germline ends. The CDR3 loop is CASSPGVINEKLFF. Here the CDR3 DNA reads TGTGCCAGCAGCCCAGGGGTTATAAATGAAAAACTGTTTTTT.

The gene calls are TRBV2 and TRBJ1-1; the D is unclear. This CDR3 spans 11 amino acids. Germline values: CDR1 SNHLY, CDR2 FYNNEI. V lost 2 bases, J lost 5 bases, and 3 bases lay in between. CDR3 sequence reads: CASSEWTEAFF. CDR3 nucleotide sequence: TGTGCCAGCAGTGAATGGACTGAAGCTTTCTTT.

The chain is built from TRBV11-2 and TRBJ1-1, with 8 bases aligning to TRBD1. Germline values: CDR1 SGHAT, CDR2 FQNNGV. V shed 5 bases and J 6 bases; nucleotides not matched to a gene: 8. This CDR3 has 14 residues. In nucleotides, the CDR3 is TGTGCCAGCAGCCCACGACAGGGGACCGCTGAAGCTTTCTTT. Its translation is CASSPRQGTAEAFF.

The J gene is TRBJ1-5, the V gene TRBV4-1; 8 bases are shared with TRBD1. CDR3 size: 16 residues. V shed 5 bases and J 7 bases; nucleotides not matched to a gene: 13. CDR1 MGHRA and CDR2 YSYEKL come from the germline V gene. The chain's CDR3 is CASSYGQGMGLQPQHF. Written as DNA, the CDR3 is TGCGCCAGCAGCTACGGACAGGGAATGGGTTTGCAGCCCCAGCATTTT.

This rearrangement joins TRBV6-5 to TRBJ1-2; D might be TRBD1 (5 bases). Germline CDR1 MNHEY, CDR2 SVGAGI. The V and J ends lost 7 bases and 2 bases respectively, with 14 bases between them. The CDR3 spans 14 residues. CDR3 nucleotides: TGTGCCAGCATGCAGGTCAGGGACAACTATGGCTACACCTTC. It is translated as CASMQVRDNYGYTF.

This chain links TRBV5-6 with TRBJ2-7; the match to TRBD2 covers 10 bases. Looked up from germline, CDR1 is SGHDT and CDR2 is YYEEEE. With V trimmed by 4 bases and J by 3 bases, 7 bases remained unmatched. This CDR3 contains 15 residues. The CDR3 sequence: CASSSGLAAYYEQYF. The CDR3, as DNA: TGTGCCAGCAGCAGTGGACTAGCGGCATACTACGAGCAGTACTTC.

This clone was recorded once. The rearrangement uses TRBV4-1 and TRBJ1-1; D remains unclear. The CDR3 totals 11 residues. The germline CDR1 and CDR2 sequences are MGHRA and YSYEKL. Between the trimmed V and J ends, which lost 2 bases and 7 bases, there was a span of 5 bases. The CDR3 region has the DNA TGCGCCAGCAGCCAATTTGGTGAAGCTTTCTTT. It translates to CASSQFGEAFF.

This sequence joins TRBV19 and TRBJ2-7; the D is unclear. The CDR3 is made up of 12 amino acids. The V gene lost 4 bases and the J gene lost 3 bases, with 7 bases spanning the gap. CDR1 and CDR2 from the germline V gene are LNHDA and SQIVND (reference sequence). The DNA of the CDR3 is TGTGCCAGTAGTACAGGCGGCTACGAGCAGTACTTC. This sequence encodes CASSTGGYEQYF.

The chain joins TRBV5-1 to TRBJ2-2, with D uncertain. Germline V gives CDR1 SGHRS, CDR2 YFSETQ. With 0 bases removed from V and 5 bases from J, the gap between germline ends came to 5 bases. This CDR3 has 13 residues. The CDR3 coding sequence is TGCGCCAGCAGCTTGGGTCGGACCGGGGAGCTGTTTTTT. Translated: CASSLGRTGELFF.

The chain has TRBV21-1 and TRBJ2-2. TRBV21-1 is annotated as a pseudogene. The length of the CDR3 is 13 residues. As DNA, the CDR3 is TGTGCCAGCAGCCCCTGGAAGGCCGGGGAGCTGTTTTTT. This encodes CASSPWKAGELFF.

V and J are TRBV19 and TRBJ2-2; 8 bases match TRBD2. CDR1 and CDR2 from the germline V gene are LNHDA and SQIVND (reference sequence). This CDR3 has 16 amino acids. J lost 7 bases, V lost 3 bases, and 10 bases had no gene match. The CDR3 DNA sequence: TGTGCCAGTAGTATTTCAGCGGGGGCCCGTGTCGGGGAGCTGTTTTTT. Translation: CASSISAGARVGELFF.

The chain links TRBV7-9 to TRBJ1-5; a possible D gene is TRBD1 (5 bases). Trimming removed 5 bases at V and 0 bases at J, with 11 bases between. This CDR3 is 15 amino acids long. The germline V gene encodes CDR1 SEHNR and CDR2 FQNEAQ (reference sequence). The DNA of the CDR3 is TGTGCCAGCAGCGCCGGGACGGTTAGCAATCAGCCCCAGCATTTT. This sequence encodes CASSAGTVSNQPQHF.

The chain has TRBV11-3 and TRBJ2-5; 12 nucleotides match TRBD1. Germline CDR1 SGHNT, CDR2 YENEEA. With 0 bases clipped from V and 6 bases from J, the junction kept 5 bases outside the gene matches. The length of the CDR3 is 16 residues. The CDR3 region is CASSLEGTGGSKTQYF. Here the CDR3 DNA reads TGTGCCAGCAGCTTAGAGGGGACAGGGGGCTCAAAGACCCAGTACTTC.

The chain links TRBV16 to TRBJ2-1; 10 bases agree with TRBD1. The CDR3 consists of 15 residues. Germline CDR1 KGHSY, CDR2 FQNENV. The V and J ends lost 5 bases and 5 bases, in that order; junction bases with no gene match: 6. The CDR3 nucleotides read TGTGCCAGCAGCGGCGGCGGGACAGGGGACAATGAGCAGTTCTTC. This sequence encodes CASSGGGTGDNEQFF.

The V and J genes are TRBV29-1 and TRBJ2-3, with a weak D call TRBD2 (6 bases). This CDR3 contains 15 residues. Germline assignment: CDR1 SQVTM and CDR2 ANQGSEA. Trimming took 8 bases from V and 6 from J, leaving 24 bases between them. The chain's CDR3 is CSLLGDSSTPDTQYF. CDR3 nucleotides: TGCAGCCTCCTCGGGGACTCCAGCACGCCGGATACGCAGTATTTT.

The count of this clone is one. This chain connects TRBV3-1 (or the pseudogene TRBV3-2) to TRBJ1-4, with D possibly TRBD1 on 6 matching bases. Germline CDR1 reads LGHDT; CDR2 reads YNNKEL (reference sequence). Trimming removed 0 bases at V and 12 bases at J, with 23 bases between. CDR3 length equals 17 residues. For the CDR3, the DNA is TGTGCCAGCAGCCAAGATATACGAGACAGGCTTAATGCTGAACTGTTTTTT. Translating it yields CASSQDIRDRLNAELFF.